This is a list of T cell receptor beta chains from one sample in a study of blood T cell repertoires in COVID-19. TCRdb's table, derived via immunoSEQ multiplex PCR, lists solely in-frame clones and lacks some. The sample lists more than 250,000 clones, 80% to 90% occurring once. Sequenced: PBMCs or T cells enriched from blood (not recorded which). These receptors originate from a woman aged 18-29 years who had recovered from COVID-19. CDR3s include the opening cysteine and the closing phenylalanine or tryptophan. A D gene is named only where the DNA matches it firmly. Only some rows state a clone size, as once, few, many or a class for expanded clones.

>TRBJ2-3|18|-|TRBD2|TRBV4-2
CASSQRREGASFTDTQYF
TGTGCCAGCAGCCAACGGCGGGAGGGCGCTTCCTTCACAGATACGCAGTATTTT
>TRBJ2-5|14|-|TRBD2|TRBV7-9
CASSSRTSRETQYF
TGTGCCAGCAGCTCCCGGACTAGTCGGGAGACCCAGTACTTC
>TRBJ2-5|17|-|-|TRBV4-2
CASSQGYGMAVQETQYF
TGTGCCAGCAGCCAAGGGTACGGGATGGCAGTACAAGAGACCCAGTACTTC
>TRBJ2-1|15|-|TRBD2|TRBV3-1/TRBV3-2
CASRDLAGVADEQFF
TGTGCCAGCAGGGATCTAGCGGGAGTCGCCGATGAGCAGTTCTTC
>TRBJ2-7|14|-|TRBD1|TRBV5-1
CASSARQGGSEQYF
TGCGCCAGCAGCGCCCGACAGGGGGGCTCCGAGCAGTACTTC
>TRBJ1-1|15|once|TRBD1|TRBV9
CASSVADRVNTEAFF
TGTGCCAGCAGCGTTGCGGACAGGGTGAACACTGAAGCTTTCTTT
>TRBJ2-5|14|-|-|TRBV5-6
CASSLAAEGETQYF
TGTGCCAGCAGCTTGGCCGCGGAGGGGGAGACCCAGTACTTC
>TRBJ2-7|13|once|TRBD2|TRBV11-3
CASSSGGTYEQYF
TGTGCCAGCAGCTCGGGGGGGACATACGAGCAGTACTTC
>TRBJ2-7|14|few|TRBD1|TRBV6-6
CASSTGTGIHEQYF
TGTGCCAGCAGCACCGGGACAGGGATCCACGAGCAGTACTTC
>TRBJ2-3|14|-|-|TRBV19
CASSNLGRTDTQYF
TGTGCCAGTAGTAATCTGGGGCGAACAGATACGCAGTATTTT
>TRBJ2-1|15|-|TRBD1|TRBV27
CASSLGTGFYNEQFF
TGTGCCAGCAGTTTAGGGACAGGGTTTTACAATGAGCAGTTCTTC
>TRBJ2-5|15|-|TRBD2|TRBV30
CAWRSGLAGKETQYF
TGTGCCTGGAGGTCGGGACTAGCGGGAAAAGAGACCCAGTACTTC
>TRBJ2-5|14|-|TRBD2|TRBV7-9
CASSVTSGDPFRNF
TGTGCCAGCAGCGTCACTAGCGGGGACCCGTTCAGGAACTTC
>TRBJ2-7|14|-|-|TRBV5-1
CASSLWTGSYEQYF
TGCGCCAGCAGCCTTTGGACGGGATCCTACGAGCAGTACTTC
>TRBJ1-2|16|once|TRBD1|TRBV5-1
CASSPSPGTGGDGYTF
TGCGCCAGCAGCCCTTCTCCCGGGACAGGGGGTGATGGCTACACCTTC
>TRBJ2-1|16|-|-|TRBV9
CASSVDGHQTGNEQFF
TGTGCCAGCAGCGTAGACGGGCATCAAACAGGCAATGAGCAGTTCTTC
>TRBJ2-5|14|-|-|TRBV27
CASSRTTGGETQYF
TGTGCCAGCAGTCGAACGACCGGAGGAGAGACCCAGTACTTC
>TRBJ1-4|20|-|TRBD1|TRBV6-1
CASSEAVQGSSGGTNEKLFF
TGTGCCAGCAGTGAAGCGGTACAGGGGAGCTCAGGAGGAACTAATGAAAAACTGTTTTTT
>TRBJ1-5|13|few|-|TRBV7-2
CASSLDPGEPQHF
TGTGCCAGCAGCTTAGACCCAGGGGAGCCCCAGCATTTT
>TRBJ2-2|16|-|-|TRBV3-1/TRBV3-2
CASSQVGGSADAELFF
TGTGCCAGCAGCCAAGTCGGAGGGAGCGCAGACGCGGAGCTGTTTTTT